The T cell receptor beta chain under discussion was sequenced for a study of CD8 T cells in ankylosing spondylitis. The trim removed 10 bases at V and 2 bases at J, leaving 6 bases unmatched. Germline CDR1 reads MNHEY; CDR2 reads SMNVEV (reference sequence). The CDR3 is 13 amino acids. From the 5' RACE reads, TCRdb called clonotypes with MiXCR, one entry per CDR3 protein. The data hold more than 150,000 distinct CDR3 sequences, with 18% observed a single time. This clonotype came up many times. Sequenced input: blood, either unsorted or a sorted T cell fraction (not recorded which). The V and J genes are TRBV27 and TRBJ2-7; 9 bases are a match to TRBD1. This receptor was obtained from a male donor between 5 and 35 years old with ankylosing spondylitis or in good health (not recorded which). DNA of the CDR3: TGTGCCACCAGGAGGACAGGGGCCTACGAGCAGTACGTC. It specifies CATRRTGAYEQYV.